These 18 T cell receptor beta chains were all obtained from the same sample, sequenced in a study of CD8+ T cells in alopecia areata listed by TCRdb under 2018. The library was made by the immunoSEQ multiplex PCR assay. RNA was extracted from all samples and reverse transcribed into cDNA as template for TCR sequencing. TCRdb stores this immuneACCESS table with in-frame sequences only. Part of the clones is absent; in the studies checked, under half of the shortfall reflects unresolved V genes, and no reason is known for the rest. Recorded for this sample are roughly 20,000 clones; 60% to 70% of them occurred a single time. Jointly, the top ten make up roughly 4.8% of the sample. CD4+ cells from about 5 biomarker-study patients were further sorted into CD25+CD127- cells. Material for sequencing was CD4+ Tregs sorted from blood. All receptors come from a human donor with alopecia areata.

About this clone itself: A read error may produce the germline difference seen at one junction end. This chain links TRBV28 with TRBJ1-1; unclear D gene. CDR1 is MDHEN and CDR2 is SYDVKM in the germline V gene. This CDR3 is built from 13 residues. Here the CDR3 DNA reads TGTGCCAGCAGTTTTGGCGTGGGGTATGAATTGATCTTT. Translated: CASSFGVGYELIF.

This clone was seen a few times. V usage is TRBV4-1 and J usage is TRBJ2-1; 8 bases align to TRBD2. From germline, CDR1 is MGHRA and CDR2 YSYEKL. The CDR3 totals 17 residues. V shed 1 base and J 2 bases; nucleotides not matched to a gene: 7. The CDR3 DNA follows: TGCGCCAGCAGCCAAGGCCTAGGACTAGCCGCCTACAATGAGCAGTTCTTC. It is translated as CASSQGLGLAAYNEQFF.

The CDR3 loop reads CASSWTATGELFF. As DNA, the CDR3 is TGTGCCAGCAGCTGGACAGCCACCGGGGAGCTGTTTTTT. The rearrangement links TRBV7-3 to TRBJ2-2, with a tentative D call TRBD1 (6 bases). The germline V and J ends were trimmed by 4 bases and 4 bases, with 7 bases remaining between them. The CDR3 totals 13 residues. Germline CDR1 and CDR2: SGHTA and FQGTGA. Supplemented by reference TRBV7-3 and TRBJ2-2, the full variable domain reads GAGVSQTPSNKVTEKGKYVELRCDPISGHTALYWYRQSLGQGPEFLIYFQGTGAADDSGLPNDRFFAVRPEGSVSTLKIQRTERGDSAVYLCASSWTATGELFFGEGSRLTVL.

This clone was counted only a few times. The V call is TRBV19, the J call TRBJ2-3; D is unclear. There are 14 residues in the CDR3. With 8 bases removed from V and 3 bases from J, the gap between germline ends came to 15 bases. The germline CDR1 and CDR2 sequences are LNHDA and SQIVND (reference sequence). In nucleotides, the CDR3 is TGTGCCAGTGGTGTAGCTAGGATGACAGATACGCAGTATTTT. It codes for CASGVARMTDTQYF.

This chain connects TRBV28 to TRBJ2-3; D is unresolved. The CDR3 has 14 amino acids. CDR1 is MDHEN and CDR2 is SYDVKM in the germline V gene. V lost 5 bases and J 4 bases, leaving 13 bases between the germline ends. The CDR3 region has the DNA TGTGCCAGCAGTAAGAGCCGGGTGGCAGATACGCAGTATTTT. Its translation: CASSKSRVADTQYF.

The chain employs TRBV7-9 and TRBJ1-3, with D uncertain. The CDR3 extends over 18 amino acids. Germline CDR1 and CDR2: SEHNR and FQNEAQ (reference sequence). Trimming took off 2 bases at V and 0 bases at J, with 17 bases between the two ends. The CDR3 DNA reads as TGTGCCAGCAGCTTATACGTAGGGCAGCACCTCTCTGGAAACACCATATATTTT. It encodes CASSLYVGQHLSGNTIYF.

The V and J genes are TRBV30 and TRBJ2-3; D gene uncertain. The CDR3 has 13 amino acids. V lost 2 bases to trimming and J lost 5 bases, with 11 bases between them. The germline V gene has CDR1 GTSNPN and CDR2 SVGIG (reference sequence). The CDR3 DNA reads TGTGCCTGGAGTCGAGGCTGGCGAGATACGCAGTATTTT. Translated: CAWSRGWRDTQYF. Using reference TRBV30 and TRBJ2-3 for the parts outside the CDR3, the full variable domain is SQTIHQWPATLVQPVGSPLSLECTVEGTSNPNLYWYRQAAGRGLQLLFYSVGIGQISSEVPQNLSASRPQDRQFILSSKKLLLSDSGFYLCAWSRGWRDTQYFGPGTRLTVL.

The V gene is TRBV28, the J gene TRBJ2-1; no reliable D call. The length of the CDR3 is 12 residues. From germline, CDR1 is MDHEN and CDR2 SYDVKM. Trimming stripped 5 bases from V and 9 bases from J, with 11 bases between. This CDR3 reads CASSPPGFEQFF. The CDR3 coding sequence is TGTGCCAGCAGTCCCCCCGGGTTTGAGCAGTTCTTC.

The J gene is TRBJ2-3, the V gene TRBV28; a possible D gene is TRBD1 (6 bases). V lost 3 bases, J lost 10 bases, and 14 bases lay in between. This CDR3 has 13 residues. Per the germline V gene, CDR1 is MDHEN and CDR2 is SYDVKM. CDR3 in DNA: TGTGCCAGCAGTTTCTACGACAGGCCCTCGCAGTATTTT. Amino acid sequence: CASSFYDRPSQYF.

The V call is TRBV28, the J call TRBJ1-5; no definite D call. This CDR3 has 16 residues. The ends were cut back, 9 bases at V and 0 bases at J, with 18 bases in the middle. Germline V gene sequence: CDR1 MDHEN, CDR2 SYDVKM. CDR3 loop: CASGVPGVVSNQPQHF. The CDR3 DNA is TGTGCCAGTGGGGTCCCGGGTGTAGTTAGCAATCAGCCCCAGCATTTT.

This clone came up once. The chain carries TRBV27 and TRBJ2-1; 10 bases map to TRBD1. Germline lookup yields CDR1 MNHEY and CDR2 SMNVEV (reference sequence). The V and J ends lost 5 bases and 7 bases, in that order; junction bases with no gene match: 8. This CDR3 region has 15 residues. The CDR3 bases are TGTGCCAGCAGTCACCGACAGGGGGCGGTTAATGAGCAGTTCTTC. As protein: CASSHRQGAVNEQFF.

Concerning this clone itself: This CDR3 is also generated by other DNA sequences in the sample. V usage is TRBV6-6 and J usage is TRBJ2-3; tentative D call: TRBD2 (6 bases). Deletions cut 7 bases from V and 1 base from J, with 15 bases between. The germline gives CDR1 MNHNY, CDR2 SVGAGI (reference sequence). The CDR3 has 15 residues. The CDR3 DNA follows: TGTGCCAGCAACTTGGGACTCGGGGGCACAGATACGCAGTATTTT. It translates to CASNLGLGGTDTQYF.

This clone was found a few times. The chain carries TRBV14 and TRBJ1-5; D is unresolved. The CDR3 has 13 residues. CDR1 is SGHDN and CDR2 is FVKESK in the germline V gene. The V and J ends lost 1 base and 7 bases respectively, with 8 bases between them. The CDR3 DNA sequence: TGTGCCAGCAGCCAAGGGCAGACCCAGCCCCAGCATTTT. It is translated as CASSQGQTQPQHF.

The chain employs TRBV2 and TRBJ2-5, with D maybe TRBD1 (5 bases). The CDR3 totals 13 residues. Germline-derived CDR1 and CDR2 are SNHLY and FYNNEI. Trimming took 6 bases from V and 0 from J, leaving 8 bases between them. The CDR3 protein is CASRRQYQETQYF. Written as DNA, the CDR3 is TGTGCCAGCAGGAGACAGTACCAAGAGACCCAGTACTTC. Together with reference TRBV2 and TRBJ2-5, the CDR3 gives the full variable domain: EPEVTQTPSHQVTQMGQEVILRCVPISNHLYFYWYRQILGQKVEFLVSFYNNEISEKSEIFDDQFSVERPDGSNFTLKIRSTKLEDSAMYFCASRRQYQETQYFGPGTRLLVL.

The rearrangement links TRBV7-2 to TRBJ2-7; 11 bases fit TRBD2. Trimming took 3 bases from V and 2 from J; bases not matched to a gene: 12. The length of the CDR3 is 18 residues. The germline CDR1 and CDR2 sequences are SGHTA and FQGNSA. Written as DNA, the CDR3 is TGTGCCAGCAGCTTTTCTGGGTCCGGGACTAGCGGCGCCTACGAGCAGTACTTC. Its protein product is CASSFSGSGTSGAYEQYF.

This clone was picked up a small number of times. The chain is built from TRBV15 and TRBJ2-1, with D tentatively TRBD1 (5 bases). The length of the CDR3 is 13 residues. The germline gives CDR1 LNHNV, CDR2 YYDKDF (reference sequence). The germline V and J ends were trimmed by 0 bases and 9 bases, with 9 bases remaining between them. CDR3 loop: CATSRDGRGEQFF. In DNA form, the CDR3 reads TGTGCCACCAGCAGAGATGGAAGGGGTGAGCAGTTCTTC. The variable domain in full, with the rest retrieved from reference TRBV15 and TRBJ2-1, is DAMVIQNPRYQVTQFGKPVTLSCSQTLNHNVMYWYQQKSSQAPKLLFHYYDKDFNNEADTPDNFQSRRPNTSFCFLDIRSPGLGDTAMYLCATSRDGRGEQFFGPGTRLTVL.

The chain uses TRBV7-8 and TRBJ1-6, with D possibly matching TRBD1 (6 bases). There are 14 residues in the CDR3. Trimming pared 5 bases from V and 7 bases from J, leaving 12 bases between. Germline V lookup: CDR1 SGHVS, CDR2 FQNEAQ. DNA for the CDR3: TGTGCCAGCAGCATCAACAGGGAAAATTCACCCCTCCACTTT. Residues: CASSINRENSPLHF.

The chain links TRBV7-2 to TRBJ2-3; perhaps D is TRBD1 or TRBD2 (5 bases each). Germline V gene sequence: CDR1 SGHTA, CDR2 FQGNSA. Trimming left V 3 bases short and J 5 bases short, with 21 bases between. This CDR3 is 17 amino acids long. The CDR3 DNA sequence: TGTGCCAGCAGCTTGGCCGTAAGGGGACCCTTCGTAGATACGCAGTATTTT. Its translation: CASSLAVRGPFVDTQYF. Full variable domain (rest looked up from reference TRBV7-2 and TRBJ2-3): GAGVSQSPSNKVTEKGKDVELRCDPISGHTALYWYRQSLGQGLEFLIYFQGNSAPDKSGLPSDRFSAERTGGSVSTLTIQRTQQEDSAVYLCASSLAVRGPFVDTQYFGPGTRLTVL.